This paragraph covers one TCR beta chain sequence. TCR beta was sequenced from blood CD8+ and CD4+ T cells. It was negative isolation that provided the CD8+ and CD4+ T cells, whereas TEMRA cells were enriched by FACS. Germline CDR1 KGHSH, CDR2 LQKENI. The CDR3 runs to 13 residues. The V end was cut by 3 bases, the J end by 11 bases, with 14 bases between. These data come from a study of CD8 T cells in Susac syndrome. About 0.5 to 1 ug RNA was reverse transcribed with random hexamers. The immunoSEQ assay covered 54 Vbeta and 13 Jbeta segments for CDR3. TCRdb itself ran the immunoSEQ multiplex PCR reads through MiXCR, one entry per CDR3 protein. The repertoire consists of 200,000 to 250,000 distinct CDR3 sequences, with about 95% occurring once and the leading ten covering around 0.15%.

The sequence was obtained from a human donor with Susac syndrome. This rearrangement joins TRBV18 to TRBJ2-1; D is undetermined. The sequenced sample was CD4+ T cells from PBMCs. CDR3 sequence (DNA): TGTGCCAGCTCACCGAACCTAGAAGAACAGCAGTTCTTC. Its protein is CASSPNLEEQQFF.